This is a list of T cell receptor beta chains from one sample in a study of OX40 agonist ivuxolimab in advanced cancers. Assay used: immunoSEQ multiplex PCR; TCRdb lists only in-frame clones, some missing. This sample has over 55,000 clones, with around 93% found just once. The specimen was CD4+ or CD8+ T cells sorted from blood, collected in a trial of the OX40 agonist ivuxolimab. The receptors were gathered from an adult with an advanced solid tumor such as melanoma, head and neck, liver or kidney cancer. Both conserved end residues are part of each CDR3. The D gene is left open where the match is weak. Clone size, where shown, is once, few, many, or a class for clones that have expanded.

J gene: TRBJ2-3
V gene: TRBV28
D gene: TRBD2
clone size: NA
CDR3 protein: CASTSGGGTDTQYF
CDR3 DNA: TGTGCCAGCACCTCGGGGGGGGGCACAGATACGCAGTATTTT

J gene: TRBJ1-1
V gene: TRBV30
D gene: NA
clone size: NA
CDR3 protein: CAWSVGRRLNTEAFF
CDR3 DNA: TGTGCCTGGAGTGTAGGGCGCAGGTTGAACACTGAAGCTTTCTTT

J gene: TRBJ1-6
V gene: TRBV19
D gene: NA
clone size: NA
CDR3 protein: CASSMSAGRSALHF
CDR3 DNA: TGTGCCAGTAGTATGTCGGCAGGGCGTTCTGCCCTCCACTTT

J gene: TRBJ2-1
V gene: TRBV5-1
D gene: TRBD2
clone size: NA
CDR3 protein: CASSSLAGAGSYNEQFF
CDR3 DNA: TGCGCCAGCAGCTCACTAGCGGGAGCAGGTTCCTACAATGAGCAGTTCTTC

J gene: TRBJ1-2
V gene: TRBV2
D gene: NA
clone size: NA
CDR3 protein: CASSLENYGYTF
CDR3 DNA: TGTGCCAGCAGCTTGGAGAACTATGGCTACACCTTC

J gene: TRBJ1-2
V gene: TRBV29-1
D gene: NA
clone size: NA
CDR3 protein: CSVERITRDPDNYGYTF
CDR3 DNA: TGCAGCGTTGAGCGTATTACGAGGGATCCAGATAACTATGGCTACACCTTC

J gene: TRBJ2-5
V gene: TRBV30
D gene: NA
clone size: NA
CDR3 protein: CAWSGSEQETQYF
CDR3 DNA: TGTGCCTGGAGTGGTTCAGAGCAAGAGACCCAGTACTTC

J gene: TRBJ2-3
V gene: TRBV27
D gene: NA
clone size: NA
CDR3 protein: CASSLYRAAGVRTDTQYF
CDR3 DNA: TGTGCCAGCAGTTTATATCGAGCGGCAGGGGTCCGGACAGATACGCAGTATTTT

J gene: TRBJ1-2
V gene: TRBV4-2
D gene: NA
clone size: NA
CDR3 protein: CASSQDVGNQYGYTF
CDR3 DNA: TGTGCCAGCAGCCAAGATGTCGGTAACCAGTATGGCTACACCTTC

J gene: TRBJ2-7
V gene: TRBV6-6
D gene: TRBD1
clone size: once
CDR3 protein: CASRPRTGTYEQYF
CDR3 DNA: TGTGCCAGCAGACCCCGGACAGGGACCTACGAGCAGTACTTC

J gene: TRBJ1-3
V gene: TRBV6-1
D gene: TRBD1
clone size: NA
CDR3 protein: CASSGRQGAFSGNTIYF
CDR3 DNA: TGTGCCAGCAGTGGACGACAGGGGGCCTTCTCTGGAAACACCATATATTTT

J gene: TRBJ2-7
V gene: TRBV25-1
D gene: NA
clone size: NA
CDR3 protein: CARGPTAAYEQYF
CDR3 DNA: TGTGCCAGGGGACCGACAGCCGCCTACGAGCAGTACTTC

J gene: TRBJ2-1
V gene: TRBV19
D gene: TRBD2
clone size: NA
CDR3 protein: CASSIDAGAPFNEQFF
CDR3 DNA: TGTGCCAGTAGTATAGACGCGGGAGCCCCGTTCAATGAGCAGTTCTTC

J gene: TRBJ2-7
V gene: TRBV6-1
D gene: NA
clone size: NA
CDR3 protein: CASSGWGTKVYEQYF
CDR3 DNA: TGTGCCAGCAGTGGATGGGGGACAAAGGTCTACGAGCAGTACTTC

J gene: TRBJ2-2
V gene: TRBV18
D gene: TRBD1
clone size: NA
CDR3 protein: CASSSQGATGELFF
CDR3 DNA: TGTGCCAGCTCGTCACAGGGGGCCACCGGGGAGCTGTTTTTT

J gene: TRBJ2-2
V gene: TRBV18
D gene: TRBD2
clone size: NA
CDR3 protein: CASSPTSGGQNTGELFF
CDR3 DNA: TGTGCCAGCTCACCGACTAGCGGGGGCCAGAACACCGGGGAGCTGTTTTTT

J gene: TRBJ1-2
V gene: TRBV2
D gene: NA
clone size: NA
CDR3 protein: CASSEIRGRDGYTF
CDR3 DNA: TGTGCCAGCAGTGAAATCAGGGGCAGGGATGGCTACACCTTC

J gene: TRBJ2-7
V gene: TRBV29-1
D gene: NA
clone size: NA
CDR3 protein: CSAQDPEYEQYF
CDR3 DNA: TGCAGCGCCCAGGATCCAGAATACGAGCAGTACTTC

J gene: TRBJ2-7
V gene: TRBV21-1
D gene: NA
clone size: NA
CDR3 protein: CASDTWGLLPYEQYF
CDR3 DNA: TGTGCCAGCGACACTTGGGGGCTCCTTCCCTACGAGCAGTACTTC

J gene: TRBJ1-2
V gene: TRBV4-1
D gene: NA
clone size: once
CDR3 protein: CASSQDEMTNYGYTF
CDR3 DNA: TGCGCCAGCAGCCAAGATGAGATGACTAACTATGGCTACACCTTC

J gene: TRBJ2-3
V gene: TRBV29-1
D gene: NA
clone size: NA
CDR3 protein: CSVDKQGITDTQYF
CDR3 DNA: TGCAGCGTTGATAAACAGGGAATCACAGATACGCAGTATTTT

J gene: TRBJ2-3
V gene: TRBV4-1
D gene: NA
clone size: NA
CDR3 protein: CASSQDRSTDTQYF
CDR3 DNA: TGCGCCAGCAGCCAAGACAGAAGCACAGATACGCAGTATTTT

J gene: TRBJ2-7
V gene: TRBV7-2
D gene: TRBD1
clone size: NA
CDR3 protein: CASSRTGGPYEQYF
CDR3 DNA: TGTGCCAGCAGCCGGACAGGGGGACCCTACGAGCAGTACTTC

J gene: TRBJ2-5
V gene: TRBV27
D gene: TRBD1
clone size: NA
CDR3 protein: CASSRGTGIGETQYF
CDR3 DNA: TGTGCCAGCAGCCGCGGGACAGGGATTGGGGAGACCCAGTACTTC

J gene: TRBJ2-5
V gene: TRBV27
D gene: NA
clone size: NA
CDR3 protein: CASRGLRGESETQYF
CDR3 DNA: TGTGCCAGCAGGGGGCTTAGGGGGGAATCAGAGACCCAGTACTTC

J gene: TRBJ2-5
V gene: TRBV4-1
D gene: NA
clone size: NA
CDR3 protein: CASSQGSTGTGETQYF
CDR3 DNA: TGCGCCAGCAGCCAGGGGTCGACAGGTACGGGAGAGACCCAGTACTTC

J gene: TRBJ1-5
V gene: TRBV28
D gene: NA
clone size: NA
CDR3 protein: CASSPTGSQPQHF
CDR3 DNA: TGTGCCAGCAGCCCAACAGGGAGTCAGCCCCAGCATTTT